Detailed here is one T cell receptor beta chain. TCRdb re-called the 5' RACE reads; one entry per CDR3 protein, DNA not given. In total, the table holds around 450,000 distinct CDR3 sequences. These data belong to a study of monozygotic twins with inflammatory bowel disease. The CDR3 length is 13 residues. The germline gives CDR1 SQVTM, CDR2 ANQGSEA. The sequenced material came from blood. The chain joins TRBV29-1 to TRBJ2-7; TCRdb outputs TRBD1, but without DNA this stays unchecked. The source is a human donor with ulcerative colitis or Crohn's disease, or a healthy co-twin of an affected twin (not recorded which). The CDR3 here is CSVVLDTSYEQYF.